This T cell receptor beta chain emerged from a study of OX40 agonist ivuxolimab in advanced cancers. Clones were read by immunoSEQ multiplex PCR, and TCRdb kept only the in-frame ones, dropping some. The sample contains under 75,000 clones, less than 90% of which appear only once. This TCR was recovered from an adult with an advanced solid tumor such as melanoma, head and neck, liver or kidney cancer. The material sequenced was CD4+ or CD8+ T cells sorted from blood, taken in a trial of the OX40 agonist ivuxolimab.

The DNA of the CDR3 is TGTGCCTGGACCCCGGACAGGGGCACTGAAGCTTTCTTT. Translated, it gives CAWTPDRGTEAFF. The V and J genes are TRBV30 and TRBJ1-1, with 9 bases identical to TRBD1. The CDR3 consists of 13 residues. V was clipped by 4 bases and J by 4 bases; unmatched bases: 4. Germline values: CDR1 GTSNPN, CDR2 SVGIG (reference sequence).